The rows below give T cell receptor beta chains drawn from one sample of a study of T cells in Graves' hyperthyroidism and ophthalmopathy. TCRdb reanalysed the multiplex PCR reads using MiXCR and keeps one entry per CDR3 protein. This sample has some 550,000 distinct CDR3 sequences, with around 20% found just once. The sample comprised blood. These receptors originate from a man in his late teens or twenties with Graves' hyperthyroidism. The CDR3 runs from the conserved cysteine through the conserved F or W. The D gene is left open where the match is weak. Clone sizes are given selectively: once, few, many, or a class where the clone is expanded.

D: TRBD1
V: TRBV6-2/TRBV6-3
size: many
J: TRBJ2-7
DNA: TGTGCCAGCAGGCGGGACAGGGCCCCCTACGAGCAGTACTTC
CDR3: CASRRDRAPYEQYF

D: NA
V: TRBV6-1
size: few
J: TRBJ2-5
DNA: TGTGCCAGCAACCGAGTAACAGTAGAGACCCAGTACTTC
CDR3: CASNRVTVETQYF

D: NA
V: TRBV11-2
size: many
J: TRBJ1-2
DNA: TGTGCCAGCAGCAAACTTCGGGGTAGTTATGGCTACACCTTC
CDR3: CASSKLRGSYGYTF

D: NA
V: TRBV6-2/TRBV6-3
size: many
J: TRBJ1-3
DNA: TGTGCCAGCAGTTACCATGGACAGACTCAAAGGCCTGGAAACACCATATATTTT
CDR3: CASSYHGQTQRPGNTIYF

D: TRBD1
V: TRBV7-8
size: NA
J: TRBJ2-2
DNA: TGTGCCAGCAGCCCGAAACCGGTCGCAGGGGGCTATACCGGGGAGCTGTTTTTT
CDR3: CASSPKPVAGGYTGELFF

D: NA
V: TRBV24-1
size: NA
J: TRBJ2-7
DNA: TGTGCCACCAGTGATCCGGGCAGCAGACCCTACGAGCAGTACTTC
CDR3: CATSDPGSRPYEQYF

D: NA
V: TRBV4-1
size: NA
J: TRBJ1-1
DNA: TGCGCCATCAGCCAAGGACCCCAGATGGGGACTGAAGCTTTCTTT
CDR3: CAISQGPQMGTEAFF

D: NA
V: TRBV6-5
size: many
J: TRBJ1-1
DNA: TGTGCCAGCAGTCCAATATCCCCCTTGGGTGAAGCTTTCTTT
CDR3: CASSPISPLGEAFF

D: TRBD1
V: TRBV28
size: many
J: TRBJ1-5
DNA: TGTGCCAGCAGTTTGTGGACAGGGACGGGTAGGCCCCAGCATTTT
CDR3: CASSLWTGTGRPQHF

D: NA
V: TRBV5-1
size: many
J: TRBJ1-1
DNA: TGCGCCAGCAGCTTGTATCCAGCAAACACTGAAGCTTTCTTT
CDR3: CASSLYPANTEAFF

D: TRBD2
V: TRBV12-3/TRBV12-4
size: NA
J: TRBJ2-7
DNA: TGTGCCAGCAGTTACTCTAGCGGGAGAAGTAGATACGAGCAGTACTTC
CDR3: CASSYSSGRSRYEQYF

D: TRBD1
V: TRBV5-1
size: NA
J: TRBJ1-6
DNA: TGCGCCAGCAGCTGGGACAGCAATAATTCACCCCTCCACTTT
CDR3: CASSWDSNNSPLHF

D: TRBD2
V: TRBV7-6
size: NA
J: TRBJ2-2
DNA: TGTGCCAGCAGCTTGATCCTAGCGGGGGGCGCCGCGAACACCGGGGAGCTGTTTTTT
CDR3: CASSLILAGGAANTGELFF

D: TRBD1
V: TRBV12-3/TRBV12-4
size: many
J: TRBJ1-2
DNA: TGTGCCAGCAGCACCACCGGGACAGGGGGCTATGGCTACACCTTC
CDR3: CASSTTGTGGYGYTF

D: TRBD1
V: TRBV4-1
size: few
J: TRBJ2-7
DNA: TGCGCCAGCAGCCAAGATACAAGACAGGGACGCGAGCAGTACTTC
CDR3: CASSQDTRQGREQYF

D: NA
V: TRBV9
size: NA
J: TRBJ1-5
DNA: TGTGCCAGCAGCGTGGGGCCTAGCAATCAGCCCCAGCATTTT
CDR3: CASSVGPSNQPQHF

D: TRBD1
V: TRBV2
size: many
J: TRBJ1-1
DNA: TGTGCCAGCAGTAGAGACAGGGCGGGCACTGAAGCTTTCTTT
CDR3: CASSRDRAGTEAFF

D: NA
V: TRBV5-1
size: few
J: TRBJ2-5
DNA: TGCGCCAGCAGCTTGGGAGCCCCCGCCGGAGAGACCCAGTACTTC
CDR3: CASSLGAPAGETQYF

D: NA
V: TRBV18
size: few
J: TRBJ1-2
DNA: TGTGCCAGCTCACCCATCCAGGACAGCCCGTATGGCTACACCTTC
CDR3: CASSPIQDSPYGYTF

D: TRBD1
V: TRBV11-1
size: few
J: TRBJ2-3
DNA: TGTGCCAGCAGCCCTGGGACAGCCACCCTTCACCAGTATTTT
CDR3: CASSPGTATLHQYF

D: NA
V: TRBV11-2
size: once
J: TRBJ2-5
DNA: TGTGCCAGCAGCTTAGGTGCGACCGGTGGGGAGACCCAGTACTTC
CDR3: CASSLGATGGETQYF

D: NA
V: TRBV6-1
size: many
J: TRBJ1-1
DNA: TGTGCCAGCAGGAAGGAGTCAATGAACACTGAAGCTTTCTTT
CDR3: CASRKESMNTEAFF

D: NA
V: TRBV6-5
size: many
J: TRBJ2-7
DNA: TGTGCCAGCAGTTACGAGGACATACTAAGCTCCTACGAGCAGTACTTC
CDR3: CASSYEDILSSYEQYF

D: TRBD2
V: TRBV12-3/TRBV12-4
size: NA
J: TRBJ2-7
DNA: TGTGCCAGCAGTCAGGGAGGGAGCAGGGTAAGATTC
CDR3: CASSQGGSRVRF